This TCR beta chain appears in the sequencing data of a study of blood T cell repertoires in COVID-19. In its sample, this clone was seen once. The method was immunoSEQ multiplex PCR; TCRdb's version includes in-frame clones alone and lacks a portion of them. The sample lists tens of thousands of clones; 80% to 90% were seen once. The clonotype originates from a human donor in a cohort sampled during active COVID-19. Sequencing input: peripheral blood.

The CDR3 loop reads CASSGGGAHTGELFF. The CDR3 DNA reads TGTGCCAGTAGTGGCGGGGGGGCCCACACCGGGGAGCTGTTTTTT. This chain joins TRBV19 and TRBJ2-2; 9 bases map to TRBD2. The CDR3 is made up of 15 amino acids. The V gene's germline CDR1 is LNHDA and CDR2 SQIVND (reference sequence). V lost 5 bases to trimming and J lost 3 bases; unmatched junction nucleotides: 4.